The source of this T cell receptor (beta chain) is a study of CD8+CD57+ T cells in acquired aplastic anemia. From germline, CDR1 is MGHDK and CDR2 SYGVNS. This CDR3 region has 14 residues. V shed 1 base and J 14 bases; nucleotides not matched to a gene: 7. Profiles of TCR beta VDJ and CDR3 were generated from a genomic DNA template. TCRdb reprocessed the reads via MiXCR and lists one record per CDR3 protein. The sample lists about 80,000 distinct CDR3 sequences, 40% to 55% seen once, with about 66% in the top ten. This chain uses TRBV25-1 with TRBJ1-6; 8 positions match TRBD1. The clonotype was recovered from a human donor in good health, serving as a control. Sequenced material: sorted CD4+, CD8+, or CD8+CD57+ T cells (not recorded which) from PBMCs. CDR3 in DNA: TGTGCCAGCAGTGAATTACAGGGGGTTACCTCCCTCCACTTT. Translated: CASSELQGVTSLHF.